These 27 T cell receptor beta chains share one sample of origin, sequenced in a study of T cell responses to AZD1222 COVID-19 vaccine. TCRdb's table, derived via immunoSEQ multiplex PCR, lists solely in-frame clones and lacks some. The sample lists around 83,000 clones; around nine tenths were seen once. Here the sequenced sample was peripheral blood, taken on day 0 of AZD1222 vaccination. These receptors were taken from an adult in good health.

This clone was counted once. The V and J genes are TRBV5-6 and TRBJ1-4; no clear D. Germline CDR1 SGHDT, CDR2 YYEEEE. The CDR3 loop spans 13 amino acids. V was shortened by 4 bases and J by 8 bases, with 12 bases between the two germline ends. The CDR3 is CASSPGSSEKLFF. The CDR3 DNA reads as TGTGCCAGCAGCCCGGGATCTTCCGAAAAACTGTTTTTT.

The table lists this clone with a count of one. J is TRBJ1-1 and V is TRBV5-5; D unresolved. From germline, CDR1 is SGHKS and CDR2 YYEKEE (reference sequence). The CDR3 is 12 amino acids. Trimming pared 4 bases from V and 5 bases from J, leaving 9 bases between. CDR3 nucleotides: TGTGCCAGCAGCCCCGATGGTACTGAAGCTTTCTTT. It specifies CASSPDGTEAFF. The variable domain in full, with the rest retrieved from reference TRBV5-5 and TRBJ1-1, is DAGVTQSPTHLIKTRGQQVTLRCSPISGHKSVSWYQQVLGQGPQFIFQYYEKEERGRGNFPDRFSARQFPNYSSELNVNALLLGDSALYLCASSPDGTEAFFGQGTRLTVV.

The chain carries TRBV2 and TRBJ2-2, with 7 bases that match TRBD2. The CDR3 has 16 amino acids. Germline trimming cut 4 bases from V and 11 bases from J; bases unmatched to any gene: 16. The germline V gene has CDR1 SNHLY and CDR2 FYNNEI. The CDR3 sequence: CASSGDLGGKATELFF. The CDR3 nucleotides read TGTGCCAGCAGTGGGGACCTGGGGGGGAAGGCCACTGAGCTGTTTTTT.

The genes are TRBV20-1 and TRBJ2-7; perhaps TRBD1 as D (5 bases). Germline CDR1 is DFQATT and CDR2 is SNEGSKA (reference sequence). V was shortened by 3 bases and J by 0 bases, with 12 bases between the two germline ends. The length of the CDR3 is 14 residues. The CDR3: CSASRGRVSYEQYF. For the CDR3, the DNA is TGCAGTGCTAGTAGGGGAAGAGTCTCCTACGAGCAGTACTTC.

This sequence joins TRBV5-1 and TRBJ1-6, with D possibly being TRBD1 (5 bases). CDR1 SGHRS and CDR2 YFSETQ come from the germline V gene. V dropped 4 bases and J dropped 7 bases, with 15 bases sitting between them. CDR3 size: 15 residues. The CDR3 nucleotides read TGCGCCAGCAGCACCTTGGAGGGGCGAAATTCACCCCTCCACTTT. Its protein product is CASSTLEGRNSPLHF.

The rearrangement uses TRBV11-2 and TRBJ2-1; no reliable D call. The CDR3 consists of 14 residues. The V end lost 0 bases, the J end lost 7 bases, and 10 bases lay between the germline ends. Germline V gives CDR1 SGHAT, CDR2 FQNNGV. This CDR3 reads CASSLEALSNEQFF. Written as DNA, the CDR3 is TGTGCCAGCAGCTTAGAGGCGCTTTCGAATGAGCAGTTCTTC.

This clone was counted a single time. The rearrangement links TRBV5-1 to TRBJ2-3; 9 bases align to TRBD2. Germline V gene lookup returns CDR1 SGHRS and CDR2 YFSETQ. This CDR3 region has 14 residues. The trim removed 3 bases at V and 5 bases at J, leaving 4 bases unmatched. Written as DNA, the CDR3 is TGCGCCAGCAGCTGGGGTAGCGGGAGAGATACGCAGTATTTT. Protein sequence: CASSWGSGRDTQYF.

This clone appeared a single time. The V and J genes are TRBV12-3 or TRBV12-4 and TRBJ1-2; no reliable D call. The V and J ends lost 5 bases and 5 bases respectively, with 12 bases between them. This CDR3 has 13 amino acids. The CDR3 protein is CASSGGHPYGYTF. In DNA, the CDR3 is TGTGCCAGCAGTGGAGGGCACCCTTATGGCTACACCTTC.

The chain couples TRBV4-1 to TRBJ2-2; no reliable D call. There are 16 residues in the CDR3. The V and J ends lost 1 base and 0 bases respectively, with 9 bases between them. The V gene's germline CDR1 is MGHRA and CDR2 YSYEKL. In nucleotides, the CDR3 is TGCGCCAGCAGCCAAGTGCCAGACACGAACACCGGGGAGCTGTTTTTT. Translating it yields CASSQVPDTNTGELFF.

The rearrangement links TRBV6-5 to TRBJ1-1, with TRBD1 matching 7 bases. Germline-derived CDR1 and CDR2 are MNHEY and SVGAGI. The CDR3 has 14 residues. J gave up 4 bases and V 6 bases, and 8 bases lay outside the gene matches. The CDR3 DNA follows: TGTGCCAGCAGGGACCAGGGGGTAGGCACTGAAGCTTTCTTT. This sequence encodes CASRDQGVGTEAFF.

In this sample, this clone turned up once. The rearrangement joins TRBV6-5 to TRBJ1-2, with TRBD1 matching 9 bases. V lost 5 bases and J lost 4; bases outside the gene matches: 5. There are 14 residues in the CDR3. Germline-derived CDR1 and CDR2 are MNHEY and SVGAGI. This CDR3 is CASSNRGRGYGYTF. The CDR3 DNA reads as TGTGCCAGCAGTAACAGGGGGCGAGGCTATGGCTACACCTTC.

This chain connects TRBV5-8 to TRBJ1-5; tentative D call: TRBD1 (5 bases). The CDR3 contains 15 residues. V lost 0 bases, J lost 1 base, and 8 bases lay in between. Germline-derived CDR1 and CDR2 are SGHTS and YDEGEE. The CDR3 nucleotides are TGTGCCAGCAGCTTGGGACAGCTCAGCAATCAGCCCCAGCATTTT. Its protein product is CASSLGQLSNQPQHF. Using reference TRBV5-8 and TRBJ1-5 for the parts outside the CDR3, the full variable domain is EAGVTQSPTHLIKTRGQQATLRCSPISGHTSVYWYQQALGLGLQFLLWYDEGEERNRGNFPPRFSGRQFPNYSSELNVNALELEDSALYLCASSLGQLSNQPQHFGDGTRLSIL.

This clone came up once. V gene TRBV12-3 or TRBV12-4 combines with J gene TRBJ2-7; D is unclear. V was cut by 2 bases and J by 5 bases, with 10 bases left in between. The CDR3 spans 13 residues. The CDR3 region is CASSLYAQNEQYF. CDR3 in DNA: TGTGCCAGCAGTTTATATGCCCAGAACGAGCAGTACTTC.

This chain connects TRBV2 to TRBJ2-2; D possibly corresponds to TRBD2 (5 bases). This CDR3 has 14 amino acids. The V end was cut by 5 bases, the J end by 7 bases, with 14 bases between. Germline CDR1 is SNHLY and CDR2 is FYNNEI. CDR3 DNA sequence: TGTGCCAGCAGTACGGGGTGGCGGGTCGGGGAGCTGTTTTTT. Translated, it gives CASSTGWRVGELFF. The full variable domain, its missing parts supplied by reference TRBV2 and TRBJ2-2, is EPEVTQTPSHQVTQMGQEVILRCVPISNHLYFYWYRQILGQKVEFLVSFYNNEISEKSEIFDDQFSVERPDGSNFTLKIRSTKLEDSAMYFCASSTGWRVGELFFGEGSRLTVL.

The V and J genes are TRBV18 and TRBJ2-1, with TRBD2 identical over 7 bases. This CDR3 spans 15 amino acids. With V trimmed by 3 bases and J by 3 bases, 5 bases remained unmatched. In germline, CDR1 is KGHSH, CDR2 LQKENI. The DNA of the CDR3 is TGTGCCAGCTCACCGGGGAGGGTCGGCTACAATGAGCAGTTCTTC. Translating it yields CASSPGRVGYNEQFF.

The chain uses TRBV7-9 and TRBJ1-2; 7 bases fit TRBD1. The CDR3 loop spans 14 amino acids. The trim removed 5 bases at V and 2 bases at J, leaving 5 bases unmatched. The germline V gene has CDR1 SEHNR and CDR2 FQNEAQ (reference sequence). The CDR3 DNA follows: TGTGCCAGCAGCCCGACAGGGCTGAACTATGGCTACACCTTC. Its translation: CASSPTGLNYGYTF.

In DNA form, the CDR3 reads TGTGCCAGCAGTCAGACAGGGGGCGACTACGAGCAGTACTTC. Its translation is CASSQTGGDYEQYF. The chain joins TRBV27 to TRBJ2-7, with TRBD1 matching over 10 bases. From germline, CDR1 is MNHEY and CDR2 SMNVEV (reference sequence). The CDR3 runs to 14 residues. The ends lost 5 bases at V and 3 bases at J; junction bases unmatched: 4.

The V and J genes are TRBV29-1 and TRBJ2-1; D is uncertain. The germline gives CDR1 SQVTM, CDR2 ANQGSEA. Trimming pared 2 bases from V and 10 bases from J, leaving 6 bases between. This CDR3 comprises 10 residues. The CDR3 sequence: CSVEILEQFF. CDR3 nucleotide sequence: TGCAGCGTTGAAATTTTAGAGCAGTTCTTC.

This clone was seen a few times. The V gene is TRBV28, the J gene TRBJ1-2, with D unclear. Germline V gene lookup returns CDR1 MDHEN and CDR2 SYDVKM. The CDR3 loop spans 14 amino acids. The ends were cut back, 7 bases at V and 4 bases at J, with 16 bases in the middle. The CDR3 nucleotides read TGTGCCAGCACCCCTCTGGCGCAGCTCTATGGCTACACCTTC. Translating gives CASTPLAQLYGYTF.

This chain uses TRBV6-5 with TRBJ2-1; D is possibly TRBD1 (5 bases). Trimming cost V 11 bases and J 3 bases, with 8 bases left between them. CDR1 is MNHEY, CDR2 SVGAGI, per germline. The CDR3 extends over 11 amino acids. The CDR3 sequence is CAGASYNEQFF. DNA of the CDR3: TGTGCCGGGGCTAGCTACAATGAGCAGTTCTTC.

The chain uses TRBV6-2 or TRBV6-3 and TRBJ2-7; 10 bases are shared with TRBD1. This CDR3 is built from 18 residues. Germline V gene lookup returns CDR1 MNHEY and CDR2 SVGEGT. The junction had 16 bases not matched to a gene; V was cut back by 5 bases and J by 3 bases. CDR3 nucleotide sequence: TGTGCCAGCAGTCCCCGGGACAGGGGATTGGGATCGGGCTACGAGCAGTACTTC. Protein product: CASSPRDRGLGSGYEQYF.

J is TRBJ1-2 and V is TRBV6-1, with TRBD1 matching over 7 bases. Germline V CDR1 and CDR2: MNHNS, SASEGT. This CDR3 is built from 15 residues. With 3 bases clipped from V and 0 bases from J, the junction kept 4 bases outside the gene matches. CDR3 in DNA: TGTGCCAGCAGTGATCCAGGGGGGACTAACTATGGCTACACCTTC. Translated, it gives CASSDPGGTNYGYTF.

This clone was counted a single time. The chain combines TRBV5-5 with TRBJ2-1, with a weak D call TRBD2 (6 bases). From germline, CDR1 is SGHKS and CDR2 YYEKEE (reference sequence). CDR3 length: 14 residues. V lost 1 base, J lost 5 bases, and 10 bases lay in between. CDR3 region: CASSLIAANNEQFF. The CDR3 DNA follows: TGTGCCAGCAGCTTGATAGCGGCAAACAATGAGCAGTTCTTC.

The chain employs TRBV5-1 and TRBJ1-4, with 9 bases matching TRBD1. The germline gives CDR1 SGHRS, CDR2 YFSETQ. The CDR3 runs 14 residues. V gave up 5 bases and J gave up 6 bases; unmatched junction bases: 5. DNA of the CDR3: TGCGCCAGCAGTAGGGGACAGGGAGATGAAAAACTGTTTTTT. This gives the protein CASSRGQGDEKLFF.

This chain connects TRBV25-1 to TRBJ1-6; D might be TRBD1 (5 bases). Germline values: CDR1 MGHDK, CDR2 SYGVNS. The CDR3 spans 15 residues. Between the trimmed V and J ends, which lost 1 base and 4 bases, there was a span of 8 bases. The CDR3 DNA follows: TGTGCCAGCAGTGAATCGACAGTTTATAATTCACCCCTCCACTTT. Encoded protein: CASSESTVYNSPLHF.

The count of this clone is one. The V call is TRBV5-8, the J call TRBJ1-6; 7 bases line up with TRBD1. Germline CDR1 is SGHTS and CDR2 is YDEGEE. The CDR3 spans 20 residues. The V gene end was trimmed by 4 bases and the J gene end by 2 bases; junction bases not matched to a gene: 18. The CDR3 reads CASSLIRQGRFWTYNSPLHF. The CDR3 nucleotides read TGTGCCAGCAGCCTGATACGACAGGGCCGTTTCTGGACCTATAATTCACCCCTCCACTTT.

This sequence joins TRBV6-6 and TRBJ1-4; no reliable D call. The length of the CDR3 is 15 residues. Trimming removed 9 bases from V and 2 bases from J, with 16 bases in between. In germline, CDR1 is MNHNY, CDR2 SVGAGI (reference sequence). CDR3 bases: TGTGCCAGTCTTGACTCTGGTCAGACTAATGAAAAACTGTTTTTT. It specifies CASLDSGQTNEKLFF.